Following are 5 T cell receptor beta chains from one sample sequenced in a study of shared clonotypes between healthy human individuals. Some clones are missing from TCRdb's copy, which holds only in-frame ones; the method was immunoSEQ multiplex PCR. The data show 2 million to 2.5 million clones, about nine tenths seen once. Sequencing used naive CD4+ T cells from PBMCs. The subset was: CD45RA+ positively selected. The receptors here all came from a young man in good health. Some clones in this sample may be carry-over from other donors' samples.

Notes on this clone: Other nucleotide sequences from this sample produce the same CDR3. This rearrangement joins TRBV5-1 to TRBJ2-5, with D possibly matching TRBD2 (6 bases). Germline-derived CDR1 and CDR2 are SGHRS and YFSETQ. The CDR3 consists of 14 residues. V lost 4 bases, J lost 5 bases, and 15 bases lay in between. The CDR3 sequence is CASSLGTSGETQYF. The CDR3 DNA sequence: TGCGCCAGCAGCCTCGGGACTTCGGGGGAGACCCAGTACTTC.

This clone was detected only a few times. This chain connects TRBV7-9 to TRBJ1-2, with unresolved D. Trimming removed 6 bases from V and 5 bases from J, with 10 bases in between. This CDR3 is 12 amino acids long. Per the germline V gene, CDR1 is SEHNR and CDR2 is FQNEAQ (reference sequence). The CDR3 region has the DNA TGTGCCAGCAGGGGAAACGAGTATGGCTACACCTTC. This sequence encodes CASRGNEYGYTF.

The chain is built from TRBV13 and TRBJ1-1; TRBD1 matches at 8 bases. Losses at the gene ends were 4 bases for V and 5 bases for J; bases not matched to a gene: 6. The CDR3 spans 14 residues. Germline CDR1 reads PRHDT; CDR2 reads FYEKMQ (reference sequence). CDR3 sequence reads: CASSSTGGATEAFF. CDR3 DNA sequence: TGTGCCAGCAGCTCAACAGGGGGGGCTACTGAAGCTTTCTTT.

The chain combines TRBV28 with TRBJ2-5; 15 positions match TRBD2. Germline V lookup: CDR1 MDHEN, CDR2 SYDVKM. CDR3 length: 16 residues. The J segment lost 4 bases and the V segment lost 4 bases, leaving 4 bases of the junction unmatched. The CDR3 DNA follows: TGTGCCAGCAGTTCGGGGACTAGCGGGAGGCGAGAGACCCAGTACTTC. Its translation is CASSSGTSGRRETQYF.

The chain employs TRBV5-1 and TRBJ1-2; 8 bases map to TRBD1. Germline V gene sequence: CDR1 SGHRS, CDR2 YFSETQ. This CDR3 comprises 17 residues. The trim removed 0 bases at V and 2 bases at J, leaving 9 bases unmatched. The CDR3 bases are TGCGCCAGCAGCTTGGCCAGGACAGGGAATACGAACTATGGCTACACCTTC. Protein sequence: CASSLARTGNTNYGYTF.